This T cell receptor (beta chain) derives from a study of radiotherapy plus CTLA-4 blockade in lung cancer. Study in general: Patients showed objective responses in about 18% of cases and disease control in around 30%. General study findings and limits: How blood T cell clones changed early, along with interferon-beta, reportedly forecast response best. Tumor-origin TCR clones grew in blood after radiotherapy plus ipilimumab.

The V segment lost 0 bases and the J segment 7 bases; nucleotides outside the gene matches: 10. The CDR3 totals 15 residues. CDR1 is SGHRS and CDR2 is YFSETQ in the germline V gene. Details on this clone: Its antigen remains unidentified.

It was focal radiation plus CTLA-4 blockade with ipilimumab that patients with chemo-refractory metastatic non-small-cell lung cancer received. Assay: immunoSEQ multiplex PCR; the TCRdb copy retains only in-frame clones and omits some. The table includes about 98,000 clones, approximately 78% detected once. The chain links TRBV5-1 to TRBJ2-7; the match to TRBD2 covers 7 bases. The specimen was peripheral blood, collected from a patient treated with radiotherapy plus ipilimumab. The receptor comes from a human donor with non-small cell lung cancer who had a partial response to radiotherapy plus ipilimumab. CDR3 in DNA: TGCGCCAGCAGCTTGGCCGGGACGGGGGGAGGAGAGCAGTACTTC. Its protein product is CASSLAGTGGGEQYF.